What follows are 7 T cell receptor beta chains derived from one specimen sequenced in a study of identical twins (dated by TCRdb to 2016 to 2018). Library preparation used 5' RACE. Sequenced on an Illumina HiSeq 2000. TCRdb itself trimmed the public reads at Q25 with fastp, ran MiXCR and retained productive beta chains. Rows are unified per CDR3 protein, each entry keeping the most common DNA and genes. A total of around 490,000 distinct CDR3 sequences appear in this sample, roughly 15% of them only once. The leading ten clones occupy 0.44% of the sample. The same sample was also used in a study of yellow fever vaccine responses in identical twins.

Specimen: CD4+ T cells sorted from blood. The origin of the receptors is a woman under 30 in good health.

The rearrangement uses TRBV20-1 and TRBJ2-5; 10 nucleotides match TRBD2. The CDR3 has 14 amino acids. Germline V lookup: CDR1 DFQATT, CDR2 SNEGSKA (reference sequence). Trimming removed 2 bases from V and 4 bases from J; junction bases left unmatched: 4. DNA of the CDR3: TGCAGTGCTAGACTAGCGGGGGTACTAGAGACCCAGTACTTC. This encodes CSARLAGVLETQYF.

This clonotype was seen many times. The rearrangement joins TRBV11-2 to TRBJ2-1, with 14 bases that match TRBD2. The CDR3 is 19 residues long. Germline CDR1 SGHAT, CDR2 FQNNGV. V gave up 4 bases and J gave up 6 bases; unmatched junction bases: 14. CDR3 protein: CASSSPGLAGVPTSNEQFF. The CDR3 bases are TGTGCCAGCAGCTCTCCGGGACTAGCGGGAGTCCCGACCTCCAATGAGCAGTTCTTC.

This clonotype was seen only a few times. The rearrangement links TRBV24-1 to TRBJ2-3; D unclear. This CDR3 is built from 14 residues. Germline CDR1 KGHDR, CDR2 SFDVKD. V was trimmed by 4 bases and J by 0 bases, leaving 7 bases between them. The CDR3 loop reads CATSELDSTDTQYF. The CDR3 DNA follows: TGTGCCACCAGTGAGCTTGACAGCACAGATACGCAGTATTTT.

The V gene is TRBV18, the J gene TRBJ1-1, with D possibly matching TRBD1 (5 bases). The V and J ends lost 3 bases and 4 bases respectively, with 15 bases between them. The CDR3 is made up of 15 amino acids. Germline CDR1 is KGHSH and CDR2 is LQKENI. Here the CDR3 reads CASSPSGSLRTEAFF. The CDR3, as DNA: TGTGCCAGCTCACCGTCAGGGTCCCTTCGCACTGAAGCTTTCTTT.

A few counts support this clonotype. This sequence joins TRBV5-6 and TRBJ2-7; 8 nucleotides match TRBD2. Losses at the gene ends were 0 bases for V and 7 bases for J; bases not matched to a gene: 6. Germline CDR1 reads SGHDT; CDR2 reads YYEEEE. This CDR3 is 14 amino acids long. The CDR3: CASSLAGRAKEQYF. The CDR3 bases are TGTGCCAGCAGCTTGGCCGGGAGGGCCAAAGAGCAGTACTTC. The full variable domain, rest sourced from reference TRBV5-6 and TRBJ2-7, is DAGVTQSPTHLIKTRGQQVTLRCSPKSGHDTVSWYQQALGQGPQFIFQYYEEEERQRGNFPDRFSGHQFPNYSSELNVNALLLGDSALYLCASSLAGRAKEQYFGPGTRLTVT.

This rearrangement joins TRBV29-1 to TRBJ1-1, with D tentatively TRBD1 (6 bases). The CDR3 sequence is 13 residues long. Per the germline V gene, CDR1 is SQVTM and CDR2 is ANQGSEA. Deletions cut 6 bases from V and 5 bases from J, with 16 bases between. The chain's CDR3 is CSVWTLRGTEAFF. The CDR3 DNA sequence: TGCAGCGTCTGGACCCTTAGGGGGACTGAAGCTTTCTTT. Full variable domain (remainder filled in from reference TRBV29-1 and TRBJ1-1): SAVISQKPSRDICQRGTSLTIQCQVDSQVTMMFWYRQQPGQSLTLIATANQGSEATYESGFVIDKFPISRPNLTFSTLTVSNMSPEDSSIYLCSVWTLRGTEAFFGQGTRLTVV.

This clonotype was observed a handful of times. The rearrangement joins TRBV12-3 or TRBV12-4 to TRBJ1-2; unclear D gene. CDR3 length: 14 residues. V lost 3 bases to trimming and J lost 5 bases, with 13 bases between them. The CDR3 DNA reads TGTGCCAGCAGTTTTATGAGTGAGTCGTATGGCTACACCTTC. Its translation is CASSFMSESYGYTF.